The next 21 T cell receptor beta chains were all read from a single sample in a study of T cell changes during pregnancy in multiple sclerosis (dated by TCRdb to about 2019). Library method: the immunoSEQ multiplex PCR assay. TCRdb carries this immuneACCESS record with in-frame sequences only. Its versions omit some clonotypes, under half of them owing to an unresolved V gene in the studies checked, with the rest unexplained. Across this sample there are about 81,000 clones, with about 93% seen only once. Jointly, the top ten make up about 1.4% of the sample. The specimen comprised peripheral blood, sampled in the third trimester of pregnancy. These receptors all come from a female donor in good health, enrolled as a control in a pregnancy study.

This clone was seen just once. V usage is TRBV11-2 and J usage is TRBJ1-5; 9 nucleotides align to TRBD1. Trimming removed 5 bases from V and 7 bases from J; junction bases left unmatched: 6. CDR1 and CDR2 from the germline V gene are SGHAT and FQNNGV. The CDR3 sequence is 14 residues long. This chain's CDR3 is CASSARTGGQPQHF. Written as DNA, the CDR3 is TGTGCCAGCAGCGCTCGTACAGGGGGCCAGCCCCAGCATTTT.

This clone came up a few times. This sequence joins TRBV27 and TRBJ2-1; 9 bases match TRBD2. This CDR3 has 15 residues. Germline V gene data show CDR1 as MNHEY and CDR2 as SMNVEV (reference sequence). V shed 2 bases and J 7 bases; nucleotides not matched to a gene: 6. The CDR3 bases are TGTGCCAGCAGTTTACCAGCGGGAGGTGATAATGAGCAGTTCTTC. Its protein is CASSLPAGGDNEQFF.

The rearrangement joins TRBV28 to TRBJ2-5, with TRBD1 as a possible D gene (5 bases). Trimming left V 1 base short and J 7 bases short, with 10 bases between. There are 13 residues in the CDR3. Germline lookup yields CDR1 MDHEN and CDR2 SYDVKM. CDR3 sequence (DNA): TGTGCCAGCAGTTTATCCCAGGGAACGACCCAGTACTTC. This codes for CASSLSQGTTQYF.

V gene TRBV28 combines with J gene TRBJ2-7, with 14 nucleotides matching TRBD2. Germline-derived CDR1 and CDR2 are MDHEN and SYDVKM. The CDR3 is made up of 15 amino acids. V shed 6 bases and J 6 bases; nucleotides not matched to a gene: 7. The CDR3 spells CASSPGLAGVTEQYF. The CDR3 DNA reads TGTGCCAGCAGCCCGGGACTAGCGGGAGTAACCGAGCAGTACTTC.

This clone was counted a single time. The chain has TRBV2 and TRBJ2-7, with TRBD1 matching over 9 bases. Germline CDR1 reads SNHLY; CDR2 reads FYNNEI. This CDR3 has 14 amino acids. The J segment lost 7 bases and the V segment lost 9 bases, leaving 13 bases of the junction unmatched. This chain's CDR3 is CASWAGQGYREQYF. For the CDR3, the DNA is TGTGCCAGTTGGGCAGGACAGGGGTACAGAGAGCAGTACTTC.

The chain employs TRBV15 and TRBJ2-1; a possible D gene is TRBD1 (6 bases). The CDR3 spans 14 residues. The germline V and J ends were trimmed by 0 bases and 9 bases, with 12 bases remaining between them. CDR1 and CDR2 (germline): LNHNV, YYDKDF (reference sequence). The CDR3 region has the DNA TGTGCCACCAGCAGAGAGAGTAGGGGGACTGAGCAGTTCTTC. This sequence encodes CATSRESRGTEQFF.

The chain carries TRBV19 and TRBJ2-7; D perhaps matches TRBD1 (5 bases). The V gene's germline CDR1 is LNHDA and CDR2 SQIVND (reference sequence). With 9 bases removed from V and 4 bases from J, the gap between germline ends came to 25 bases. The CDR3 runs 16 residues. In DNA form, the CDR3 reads TGTGCCAGGCCAAGACAAGGACAAGCCGTTGAGTACGAGCAGTACTTC. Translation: CARPRQGQAVEYEQYF. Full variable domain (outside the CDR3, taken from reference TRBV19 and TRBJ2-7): DGGITQSPKYLFRKEGQNVTLSCEQNLNHDAMYWYRQDPGQGLRLIYYSQIVNDFQKGDIAEGYSVSREKKESFPLTVTSAQKNPTAFYLCARPRQGQAVEYEQYFGPGTRLTVT.

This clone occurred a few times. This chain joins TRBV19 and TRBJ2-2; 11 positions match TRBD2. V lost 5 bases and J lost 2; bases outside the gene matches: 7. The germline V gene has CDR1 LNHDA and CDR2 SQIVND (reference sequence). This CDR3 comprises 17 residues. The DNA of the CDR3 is TGTGCCAGTAGTGCCCACGGGACTAGCGGAAACACCGGGGAGCTGTTTTTT. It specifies CASSAHGTSGNTGELFF.

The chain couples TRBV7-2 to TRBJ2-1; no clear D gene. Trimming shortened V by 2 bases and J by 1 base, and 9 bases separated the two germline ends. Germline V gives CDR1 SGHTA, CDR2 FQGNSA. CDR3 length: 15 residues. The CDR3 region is CASSLSEQSYNEQFF. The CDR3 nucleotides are TGTGCCAGCAGCTTAAGTGAGCAATCCTACAATGAGCAGTTCTTC.

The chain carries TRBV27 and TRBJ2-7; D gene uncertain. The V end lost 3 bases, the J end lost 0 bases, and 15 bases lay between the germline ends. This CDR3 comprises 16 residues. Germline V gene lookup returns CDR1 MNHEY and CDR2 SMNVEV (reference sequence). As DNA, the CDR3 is TGTGCCAGCAGTTTCAGTGCCGTGTGGAGCTCCTACGAGCAGTACTTC. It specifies CASSFSAVWSSYEQYF.

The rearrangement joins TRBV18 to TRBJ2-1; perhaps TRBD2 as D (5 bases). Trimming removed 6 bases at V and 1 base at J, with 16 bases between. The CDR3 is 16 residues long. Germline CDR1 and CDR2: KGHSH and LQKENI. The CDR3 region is CASSLQAEVSYNEQFF. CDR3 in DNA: TGTGCCAGCTCTCTCCAAGCGGAGGTGTCCTACAATGAGCAGTTCTTC.

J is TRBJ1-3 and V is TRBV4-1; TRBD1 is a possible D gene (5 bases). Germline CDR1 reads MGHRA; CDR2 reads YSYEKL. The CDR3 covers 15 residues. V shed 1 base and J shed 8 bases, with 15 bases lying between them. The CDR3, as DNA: TGCGCCAGCAGCCAAGTCCGTTCAAGGGGTGACACCATATATTTT. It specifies CASSQVRSRGDTIYF.

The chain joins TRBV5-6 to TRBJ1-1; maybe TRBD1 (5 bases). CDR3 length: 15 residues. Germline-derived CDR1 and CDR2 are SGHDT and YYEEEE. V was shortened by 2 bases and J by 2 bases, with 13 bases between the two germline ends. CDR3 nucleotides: TGTGCCAGCAGCTTTCAGGCAGGGATAAACACTGAAGCTTTCTTT. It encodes CASSFQAGINTEAFF.

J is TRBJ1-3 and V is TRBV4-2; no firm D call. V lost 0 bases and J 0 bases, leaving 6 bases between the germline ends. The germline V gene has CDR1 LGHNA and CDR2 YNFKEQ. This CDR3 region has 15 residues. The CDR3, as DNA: TGTGCCAGCAGCCAAGAGCGGGTCTCTGGAAACACCATATATTTT. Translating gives CASSQERVSGNTIYF.

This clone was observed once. The CDR3 reads CAKTGPLSGNTIYF. As DNA, the CDR3 is TGTGCCAAGACAGGTCCACTCTCTGGAAACACCATATATTTT. The J gene is TRBJ1-3, the V gene TRBV2; a possible D gene is TRBD1 (6 bases). V lost 10 bases, J lost 0 bases, and 13 bases lay in between. The germline V gene encodes CDR1 SNHLY and CDR2 FYNNEI. This CDR3 contains 14 residues.

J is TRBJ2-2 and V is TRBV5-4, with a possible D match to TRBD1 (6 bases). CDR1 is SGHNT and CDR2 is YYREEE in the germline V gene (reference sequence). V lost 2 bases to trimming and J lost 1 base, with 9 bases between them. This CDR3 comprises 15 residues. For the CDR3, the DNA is TGTGCCAGCAGCTTCGGGACACAGAACACCGGGGAGCTGTTTTTT. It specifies CASSFGTQNTGELFF. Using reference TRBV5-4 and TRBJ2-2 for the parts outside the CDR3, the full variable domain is ETGVTQSPTHLIKTRGQQVTLRCSSQSGHNTVSWYQQALGQGPQFIFQYYREEENGRGNFPPRFSGLQFPNYSSELNVNALELDDSALYLCASSFGTQNTGELFFGEGSRLTVL.

CDR3 sequence reads: CASSLEEWGIRGYEQYF. Written as DNA, the CDR3 is TGTGCCAGCAGCTTAGAAGAATGGGGTATCAGGGGGTACGAGCAGTACTTC. This chain connects TRBV7-9 to TRBJ2-7, with TRBD1 matching 7 bases. The V and J ends lost 1 base and 4 bases, in that order; junction bases with no gene match: 13. This CDR3 has 17 amino acids. Germline V lookup: CDR1 SEHNR, CDR2 FQNEAQ (reference sequence).

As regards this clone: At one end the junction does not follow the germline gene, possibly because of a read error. The CDR3 loop is CASILGGKGKDTEAFF. CDR3 DNA sequence: TGTGCCAGCATTTTAGGAGGGAAGGGTAAGGACACTGAAGCTTTCTTT. V usage is TRBV28 and J usage is TRBJ1-1; no clear D. Germline V gene sequence: CDR1 MDHEN, CDR2 SYDVKM. This CDR3 has 16 residues.

The CDR3 DNA sequence: TGTGCCAGCAGCCAGGGCCAACTAGCGCGCACAGATACGCAGTATTTT. The encoded protein is CASSQGQLARTDTQYF. This rearrangement joins TRBV4-2 to TRBJ2-3, with TRBD2 matching 7 bases. Unmatched junction bases numbered 7, after V lost 3 bases and J lost 1 base. Germline V gene data show CDR1 as LGHNA and CDR2 as YNFKEQ. This CDR3 has 16 residues.

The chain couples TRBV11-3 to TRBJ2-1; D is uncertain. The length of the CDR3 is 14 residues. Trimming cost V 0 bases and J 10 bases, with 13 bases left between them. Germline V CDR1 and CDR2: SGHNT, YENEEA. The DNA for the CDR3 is TGTGCCAGCAGCTTAGATGTGACTTCTGCCGAGCAGTTCTTC. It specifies CASSLDVTSAEQFF.

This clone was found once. CDR3 region: CASGLWTSGEQFF. As DNA, the CDR3 is TGTGCTAGTGGTTTGTGGACTAGCGGTGAGCAGTTCTTC. The chain recombines TRBV12-5 with TRBJ2-1; 10 bases align to TRBD2. The germline V gene has CDR1 LGHNT and CDR2 FRNRAP. V gave up 2 bases and J gave up 9 bases; unmatched junction bases: 1. CDR3 size: 13 residues.